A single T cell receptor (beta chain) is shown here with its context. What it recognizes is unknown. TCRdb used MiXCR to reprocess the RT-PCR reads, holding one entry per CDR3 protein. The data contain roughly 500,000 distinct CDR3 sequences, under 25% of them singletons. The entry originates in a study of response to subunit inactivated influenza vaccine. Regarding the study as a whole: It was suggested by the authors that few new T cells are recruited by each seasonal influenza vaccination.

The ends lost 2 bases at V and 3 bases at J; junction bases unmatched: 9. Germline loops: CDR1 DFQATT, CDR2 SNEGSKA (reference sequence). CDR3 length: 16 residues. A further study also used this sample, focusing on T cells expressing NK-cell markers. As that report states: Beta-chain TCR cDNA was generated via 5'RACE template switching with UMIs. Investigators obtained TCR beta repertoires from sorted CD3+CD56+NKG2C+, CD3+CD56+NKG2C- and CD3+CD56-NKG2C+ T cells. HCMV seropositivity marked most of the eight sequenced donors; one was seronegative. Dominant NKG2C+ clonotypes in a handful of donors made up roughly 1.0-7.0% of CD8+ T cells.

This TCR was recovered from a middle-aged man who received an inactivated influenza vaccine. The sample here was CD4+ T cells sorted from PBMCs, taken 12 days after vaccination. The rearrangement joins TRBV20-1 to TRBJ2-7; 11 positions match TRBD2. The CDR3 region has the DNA TGCAGTGCTAGACCGCTTCTAGCGGGGGGTGGCTACGAGCAGTACTTC. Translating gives CSARPLLAGGGYEQYF.